This passage covers 30 T cell receptor beta chains from one sample sequenced in a study of regulatory and conventional T cells in RAG deficiency. Conventional CD4+ T cells were sorted from blood as CD25-low CD127-high cells. The protocol was immunoSEQ multiplex PCR, while the TCRdb copy is restricted to in-frame clones and leaves out a portion. The data contain 45,000 to 50,000 clones, about nine tenths of them seen just once; the ten biggest clones take up 0.4% to 0.55%. The same data also went into a second study, on regulatory T cells. Per that paper: Primers: 52 TRBV forward and 13 TRBJ reverse.

The source material was CD4+ effector T cells sorted from blood. These TCRs come from a human donor in good health.

The J gene is TRBJ2-3, the V gene TRBV5-1, with 11 bases identical to TRBD2. Germline CDR1 SGHRS, CDR2 YFSETQ. This CDR3 comprises 15 residues. V trimming: 0 bases; J trimming: 3 bases; junction bases outside the gene matches: 0. Written as DNA, the CDR3 is TGCGCCAGCAGCTTGGGACTAGCGGGGACAGATACGCAGTATTTT. It is translated as CASSLGLAGTDTQYF.

This chain joins TRBV18 and TRBJ2-6, with unresolved D. Looked up from germline, CDR1 is KGHSH and CDR2 is LQKENI. Trimming took off 2 bases at V and 4 bases at J, with 15 bases between the two ends. This CDR3 is built from 17 residues. The CDR3 sequence: CASSPSSKGPGANVLTF. As DNA, the CDR3 is TGTGCCAGCTCACCAAGTAGTAAAGGCCCCGGGGCCAACGTCCTGACTTTC.

The DNA for the CDR3 is TGCGCCAGCAGCAAAAAGTCCGGGACAGGGGTATACGAGCAGTACTTC. Amino acids: CASSKKSGTGVYEQYF. V usage is TRBV10-1 and J usage is TRBJ2-7; 10 nucleotides agree with TRBD1. CDR1 WNHNN and CDR2 SYGVQD come from the germline V gene (reference sequence). This CDR3 has 16 residues. After removal of 6 bases from V and 4 bases from J, the junction contained 12 bases not matched to a gene.

The J gene is TRBJ2-7, the V gene TRBV6-8; 8 bases line up with TRBD2. Germline lookup yields CDR1 MNHGY and CDR2 SAAAGT. Trimming took 6 bases from V and 1 from J; bases not matched to a gene: 5. This CDR3 contains 14 residues. This CDR3 reads CASSPRGASYEQYF. In nucleotides, the CDR3 is TGTGCCAGCAGCCCGCGGGGGGCGTCCTACGAGCAGTACTTC.

The CDR3 DNA is TGTGCCAGCAGTTTAGCGGGAGTCCCACCCTACGAGCAGTACTTC. Encoded protein: CASSLAGVPPYEQYF. The chain has TRBV27 and TRBJ2-7; 7 bases map to TRBD2. CDR3 size: 15 residues. Per the germline V gene, CDR1 is MNHEY and CDR2 is SMNVEV (reference sequence). Trimming at V came to 2 bases and at J to 2 bases, leaving 6 bases not matched to a gene.

The V and J genes are TRBV6-5 and TRBJ2-3, with 10 bases that match TRBD2. The germline V gene has CDR1 MNHEY and CDR2 SVGAGI. The CDR3 is 16 residues long. Trimming at V came to 3 bases and at J to 5 bases, leaving 8 bases not matched to a gene. The CDR3 loop reads CASSYFTSGVEDTQYF. The CDR3 DNA is TGTGCCAGCAGTTATTTTACTAGCGGGGTAGAAGATACGCAGTATTTT.

The V gene is TRBV7-9, the J gene TRBJ1-1; D gene uncertain. The CDR3 contains 13 residues. V was shortened by 0 bases and J by 0 bases, with 2 bases between the two germline ends. Germline CDR1 is SEHNR and CDR2 is FQNEAQ (reference sequence). The CDR3 sequence: CASSLALNTEAFF. The CDR3, as DNA: TGTGCCAGCAGCTTAGCTCTGAACACTGAAGCTTTCTTT.

The rearrangement links TRBV9 to TRBJ2-5; 7 bases align to TRBD1. V lost 1 base and J lost 2; bases outside the gene matches: 5. CDR3 length: 15 amino acids. The germline V gene encodes CDR1 SGDLS and CDR2 YYNGEE. The CDR3 loop is CASSVHPGQQETQYF. The CDR3 nucleotides read TGTGCCAGCAGCGTACACCCGGGACAGCAAGAGACCCAGTACTTC.

The rearrangement uses TRBV19 and TRBJ1-1; tentatively, D is TRBD1 (6 bases). The CDR3 has 13 residues. The germline V and J ends were trimmed by 6 bases and 4 bases, with 12 bases remaining between them. Germline assignment: CDR1 LNHDA and CDR2 SQIVND (reference sequence). CDR3 residues: CASSLRGGTEAFF. CDR3 DNA: TGTGCCAGTAGCCTGAGAGGGGGCACTGAAGCTTTCTTT.

This chain uses TRBV6-6 with TRBJ1-1, with a weak D call TRBD1 (6 bases). Trimming took off 2 bases at V and 3 bases at J, with 10 bases between the two ends. The germline V gene encodes CDR1 MNHNY and CDR2 SVGAGI (reference sequence). The CDR3 runs 14 residues. The CDR3 loop is CASSYHRAYTEAFF. The CDR3 DNA is TGTGCCAGCAGTTACCACAGGGCCTACACTGAAGCTTTCTTT.

The chain joins TRBV5-1 to TRBJ1-2; D remains ambiguous. The CDR3 is 15 residues long. The germline CDR1 and CDR2 sequences are SGHRS and YFSETQ. The V and J ends lost 4 bases and 0 bases respectively, with 13 bases between them. The CDR3 is CASSPRPATNYGYTF. The CDR3 DNA follows: TGCGCCAGCAGCCCCAGGCCGGCAACTAACTATGGCTACACCTTC.

The rearrangement links TRBV27 to TRBJ1-2; 8 nucleotides match TRBD1. With 5 bases clipped from V and 6 bases from J, the junction kept 8 bases outside the gene matches. The CDR3 covers 14 residues. The germline CDR1 and CDR2 sequences are MNHEY and SMNVEV (reference sequence). CDR3 residues: CASSKRTGIHGYTF. The DNA of the CDR3 is TGTGCCAGCAGTAAAAGGACAGGGATCCATGGCTACACCTTC.

V and J are TRBV29-1 and TRBJ1-5; unclear D gene. This CDR3 has 13 residues. Germline V gene lookup returns CDR1 SQVTM and CDR2 ANQGSEA. The ends were cut back, 7 bases at V and 0 bases at J, with 10 bases in the middle. DNA of the CDR3: TGCAGCGGCCCCAGGAATAGCAATCAGCCCCAGCATTTT. Amino acids: CSGPRNSNQPQHF.

The chain joins TRBV28 to TRBJ2-5; the D is unclear. This CDR3 comprises 14 residues. Germline-derived CDR1 and CDR2 are MDHEN and SYDVKM. Trimming shortened V by 5 bases and J by 5 bases, and 15 bases separated the two germline ends. The CDR3 reads CASSIRTQRETQYF. CDR3 DNA: TGTGCCAGCAGTATACGAACCCAGAGGGAGACCCAGTACTTC.

The chain combines TRBV19 with TRBJ1-5; no firm D call. The CDR3 contains 14 residues. CDR1 and CDR2 (germline): LNHDA, SQIVND (reference sequence). V was cut by 5 bases and J by 2 bases, with 10 bases left in between. The DNA for the CDR3 is TGTGCCAGTAGTCTGACGGGAGGCAATCAGCCCCAGCATTTT. Protein product: CASSLTGGNQPQHF. Together with reference TRBV19 and TRBJ1-5, the CDR3 gives the full variable domain: DGGITQSPKYLFRKEGQNVTLSCEQNLNHDAMYWYRQDPGQGLRLIYYSQIVNDFQKGDIAEGYSVSREKKESFPLTVTSAQKNPTAFYLCASSLTGGNQPQHFGDGTRLSIL.

This rearrangement joins TRBV28 to TRBJ1-2; D is undetermined. CDR1 is MDHEN and CDR2 is SYDVKM in the germline V gene. The CDR3 is 14 amino acids. Trimming took off 7 bases at V and 3 bases at J, with 15 bases between the two ends. The CDR3 loop is CASNPYERDYGYTF. The CDR3 region has the DNA TGTGCCAGCAACCCATATGAGAGGGACTATGGCTACACCTTC.

This clone was seen a single time. The CDR3 DNA reads as TGTGCCAGTGGGACAGGGAGGAACATGAACACTGAAGCTTTCTTT. As protein: CASGTGRNMNTEAFF. The chain has TRBV27 and TRBJ1-1; 9 bases align to TRBD1. The length of the CDR3 is 15 residues. CDR1 and CDR2 from the germline V gene are MNHEY and SMNVEV (reference sequence). The V gene end was trimmed by 9 bases and the J gene end by 0 bases; junction bases not matched to a gene: 8.

This chain joins TRBV19 and TRBJ2-6; D gene unclear. This CDR3 has 15 residues. Trimming pared 3 bases from V and 2 bases from J, leaving 8 bases between. Germline V gene lookup returns CDR1 LNHDA and CDR2 SQIVND (reference sequence). The CDR3 DNA reads TGTGCCAGTAGTATCAAGGCCGCTGGGGCCAACGTCCTGACTTTC. Encoded protein: CASSIKAAGANVLTF.

This clone appeared once. Here the CDR3 reads CASSPVSLAGGPSRREQYF. Written as DNA, the CDR3 is TGTGCCAGCAGCCCTGTGTCGCTAGCGGGAGGGCCATCGCGTCGCGAGCAGTACTTC. The chain recombines TRBV27 with TRBJ2-7; 12 bases are a match to TRBD2. The germline V gene encodes CDR1 MNHEY and CDR2 SMNVEV (reference sequence). The CDR3 is 19 amino acids. J was trimmed by 6 bases and V by 6 bases; bases with no gene match: 21.

The rearrangement links TRBV4-2 to TRBJ2-5, with D unclear. Germline loops: CDR1 LGHNA, CDR2 YNFKEQ. Trimming removed 0 bases at V and 4 bases at J, with 9 bases between. CDR3 length: 14 residues. This chain's CDR3 is CASSQETEGETQYF. DNA for the CDR3: TGTGCCAGCAGCCAAGAAACGGAAGGAGAGACCCAGTACTTC.

This chain uses TRBV6-1 with TRBJ2-7; D may be TRBD2 (6 bases). The V gene lost 4 bases and the J gene lost 6 bases, with 16 bases spanning the gap. This CDR3 region has 14 residues. Germline V CDR1 and CDR2: MNHNS, SASEGT. CDR3 in DNA: TGTGCCAGCAGTGTGGGCAGGAGGGAAGTCGAGCAGTACTTC. This sequence encodes CASSVGRREVEQYF.

CDR3 sequence reads: CASSKAETESYGYTF. Written as DNA, the CDR3 is TGTGCCAGCAGCAAAGCTGAGACGGAGTCCTATGGCTACACCTTC. The chain combines TRBV21-1 with TRBJ1-2. TRBV21-1 is marked as a pseudogene. The CDR3 has 15 residues.

The chain's CDR3 is CASSGSGAWGANVLTF. The CDR3 region has the DNA TGTGCCAGTAGTGGGTCGGGGGCGTGGGGGGCCAACGTCCTGACTTTC. The V and J genes are TRBV19 and TRBJ2-6, with D perhaps TRBD1 or TRBD2 (6 bases each). Germline-derived CDR1 and CDR2 are LNHDA and SQIVND (reference sequence). V shed 5 bases and J shed 4 bases, with 15 bases lying between them. CDR3 length: 16 residues.

V usage is TRBV4-1 and J usage is TRBJ2-5, with a weak D call TRBD2 (6 bases). The CDR3 sequence is 16 residues long. Per the germline V gene, CDR1 is MGHRA and CDR2 is YSYEKL. V lost 1 base to trimming and J lost 4 bases, with 16 bases between them. The CDR3 reads CASSQGELAEAETQYF. The CDR3, as DNA: TGCGCCAGCAGCCAAGGGGAACTAGCCGAGGCAGAGACCCAGTACTTC.

The gene calls are TRBV11-2 and TRBJ1-2, with D unclear. V lost 2 bases and J 2 bases, leaving 12 bases between the germline ends. Germline lookup yields CDR1 SGHAT and CDR2 FQNNGV. The CDR3 length is 15 residues. The CDR3 coding sequence is TGTGCCAGCAGCTTAACTTGGGTGGGAAACTATGGCTACACCTTC. Residues: CASSLTWVGNYGYTF.

The J gene is TRBJ1-4, the V gene TRBV28, with D unresolved. Germline CDR1 MDHEN, CDR2 SYDVKM. The V and J ends lost 2 bases and 3 bases respectively, with 7 bases between them. The CDR3 sequence is 14 residues long. The CDR3 is CASSLPGSNEKLFF. CDR3 DNA: TGTGCCAGCAGTTTACCCGGGTCTAATGAAAAACTGTTTTTT.

This clone is a singleton in its sample. The CDR3 DNA reads as TGTGCCAGCAGCTTAGGACGACAGGGGATCTCTGGAAACACCATATATTTT. Amino acids: CASSLGRQGISGNTIYF. The rearrangement joins TRBV11-3 to TRBJ1-3; 8 nucleotides line up with TRBD1. The CDR3 consists of 17 residues. Germline CDR1 is SGHNT and CDR2 is YENEEA. The ends lost 1 base at V and 0 bases at J; junction bases unmatched: 5.

The rearrangement links TRBV16 to TRBJ2-2; D may be TRBD1 or TRBD2 (5 bases each). The CDR3 covers 16 residues. Germline V CDR1 and CDR2: KGHSY, FQNENV. V dropped 2 bases and J dropped 4 bases, with 14 bases sitting between them. CDR3 sequence (DNA): TGTGCCAGCAGCCAAGTAGTTCCAGGGACCACCGGGGAGCTGTTTTTT. It yields the protein CASSQVVPGTTGELFF.

The chain is built from TRBV4-2 and TRBJ1-5; tentative D call: TRBD1 (5 bases). This CDR3 region has 14 residues. V was cut by 4 bases and J by 3 bases, with 10 bases left in between. Germline loops: CDR1 LGHNA, CDR2 YNFKEQ. CDR3 in DNA: TGTGCCAGCAGCCTCGGACATGACAATCAGCCCCAGCATTTT. Translation: CASSLGHDNQPQHF.

The chain carries TRBV2 and TRBJ1-1; D unresolved. With 5 bases removed from V and 6 bases from J, the gap between germline ends came to 7 bases. In germline, CDR1 is SNHLY, CDR2 FYNNEI. This CDR3 has 11 residues. CDR3 DNA: TGTGCCAGCAGTTTGCGGCCTGAAGCTTTCTTT. Protein product: CASSLRPEAFF. The full variable domain, rest sourced from reference TRBV2 and TRBJ1-1, is EPEVTQTPSHQVTQMGQEVILRCVPISNHLYFYWYRQILGQKVEFLVSFYNNEISEKSEIFDDQFSVERPDGSNFTLKIRSTKLEDSAMYFCASSLRPEAFFGQGTRLTVV.